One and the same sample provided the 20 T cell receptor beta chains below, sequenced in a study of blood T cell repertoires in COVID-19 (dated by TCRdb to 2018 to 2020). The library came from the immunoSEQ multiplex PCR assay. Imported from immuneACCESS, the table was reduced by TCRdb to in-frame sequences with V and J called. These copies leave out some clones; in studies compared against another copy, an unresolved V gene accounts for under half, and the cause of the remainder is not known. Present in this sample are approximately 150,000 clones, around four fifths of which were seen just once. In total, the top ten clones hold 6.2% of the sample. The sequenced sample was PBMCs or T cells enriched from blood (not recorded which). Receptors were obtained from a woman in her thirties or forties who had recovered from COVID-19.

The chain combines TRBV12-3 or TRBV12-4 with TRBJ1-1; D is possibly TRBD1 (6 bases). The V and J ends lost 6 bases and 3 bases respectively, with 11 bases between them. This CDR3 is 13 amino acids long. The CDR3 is CASSPGADTEAFF. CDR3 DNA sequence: TGTGCCAGCAGCCCAGGGGCGGACACTGAAGCTTTCTTT.

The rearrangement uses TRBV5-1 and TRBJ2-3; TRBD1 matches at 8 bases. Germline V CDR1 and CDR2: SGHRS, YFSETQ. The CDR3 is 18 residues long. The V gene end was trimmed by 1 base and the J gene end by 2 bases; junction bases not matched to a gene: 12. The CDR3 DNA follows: TGCGCCAGCAGCTTGTGGGGACCTAGGGACAGGACCACAGATACGCAGTATTTT. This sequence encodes CASSLWGPRDRTTDTQYF.

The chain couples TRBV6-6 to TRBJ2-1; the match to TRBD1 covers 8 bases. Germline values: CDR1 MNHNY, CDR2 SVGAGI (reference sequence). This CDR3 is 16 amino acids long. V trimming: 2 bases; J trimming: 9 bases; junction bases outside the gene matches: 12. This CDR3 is CASSYPGTGSFGEQFF. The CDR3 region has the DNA TGTGCCAGCAGTTACCCCGGGACAGGTTCTTTCGGTGAGCAGTTCTTC.

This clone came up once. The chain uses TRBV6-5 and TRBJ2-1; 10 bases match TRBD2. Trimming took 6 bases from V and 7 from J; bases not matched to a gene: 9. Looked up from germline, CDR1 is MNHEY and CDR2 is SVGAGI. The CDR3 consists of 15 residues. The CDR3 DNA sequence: TGTGCCAGCAGGAGGGGAGCGGGAGGGATAAATGAGCAGTTCTTC. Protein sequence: CASRRGAGGINEQFF.

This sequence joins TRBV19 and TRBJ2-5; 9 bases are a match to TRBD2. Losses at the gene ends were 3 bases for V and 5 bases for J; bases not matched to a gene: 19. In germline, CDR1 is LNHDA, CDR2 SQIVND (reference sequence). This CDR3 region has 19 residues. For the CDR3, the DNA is TGTGCCAGTAGTATGGGGTCGGCGGGAGGGGGCTTGTCTCGGGAGACCCAGTACTTC. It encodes CASSMGSAGGGLSRETQYF.

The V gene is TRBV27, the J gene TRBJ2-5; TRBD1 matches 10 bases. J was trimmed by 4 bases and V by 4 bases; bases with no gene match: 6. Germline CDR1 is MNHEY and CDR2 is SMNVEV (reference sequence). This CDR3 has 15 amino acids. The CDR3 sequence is CASSWSGQGRETQYF. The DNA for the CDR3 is TGTGCCAGCAGTTGGTCGGGACAGGGGAGAGAGACCCAGTACTTC.

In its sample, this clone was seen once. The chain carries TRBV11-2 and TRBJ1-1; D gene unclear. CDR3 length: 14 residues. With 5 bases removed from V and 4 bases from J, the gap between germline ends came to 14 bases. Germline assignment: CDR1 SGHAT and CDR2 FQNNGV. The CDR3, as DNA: TGTGCCAGCAGCCTCGTAGGAGGGCGCACTGAAGCTTTCTTT. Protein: CASSLVGGRTEAFF.

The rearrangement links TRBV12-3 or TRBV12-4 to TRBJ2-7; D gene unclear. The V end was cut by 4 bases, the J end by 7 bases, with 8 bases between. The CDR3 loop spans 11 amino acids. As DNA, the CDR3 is TGTGCCAGCAGTTCCTTCCTGGAGCAGTACTTC. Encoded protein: CASSSFLEQYF.

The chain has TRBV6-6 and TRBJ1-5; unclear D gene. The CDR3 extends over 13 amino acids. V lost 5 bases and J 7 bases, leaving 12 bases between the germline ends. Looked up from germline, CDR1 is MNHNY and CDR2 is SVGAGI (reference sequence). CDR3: CASSQMSTQPQHF. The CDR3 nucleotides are TGTGCCAGCAGTCAGATGAGTACCCAGCCCCAGCATTTT.

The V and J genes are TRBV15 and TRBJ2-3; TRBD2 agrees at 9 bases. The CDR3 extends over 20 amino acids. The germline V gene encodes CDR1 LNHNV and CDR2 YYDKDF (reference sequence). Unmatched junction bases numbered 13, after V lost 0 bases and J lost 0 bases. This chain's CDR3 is CATSREFASGDMTSTDTQYF. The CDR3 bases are TGTGCCACCAGCAGAGAATTTGCTAGCGGGGATATGACTAGCACAGATACGCAGTATTTT.

This CDR3 is CASSPVALTGDSPLHF. DNA for the CDR3: TGTGCCAGTAGTCCCGTGGCCCTCACCGGGGATTCACCCCTCCACTTT. The chain joins TRBV19 to TRBJ1-6; D uncertain. The germline V gene encodes CDR1 LNHDA and CDR2 SQIVND (reference sequence). The CDR3 sequence is 16 residues long. Trimming removed 5 bases at V and 8 bases at J, with 19 bases between.

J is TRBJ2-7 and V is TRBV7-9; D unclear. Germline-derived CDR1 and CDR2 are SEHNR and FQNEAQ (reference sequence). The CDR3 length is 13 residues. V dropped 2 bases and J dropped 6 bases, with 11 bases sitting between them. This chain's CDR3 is CASSLSSPSEQYF. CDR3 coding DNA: TGTGCCAGCAGCTTAAGTTCACCCAGCGAGCAGTACTTC.

Written as DNA, the CDR3 is TGTGCCAGCAGCGTAGTGTCTAGCGGGGGTGGGGAGCAGTTCTTC. Amino acid sequence: CASSVVSSGGGEQFF. This chain links TRBV9 with TRBJ2-1; the match to TRBD2 covers 10 bases. V lost 0 bases and J lost 10; bases outside the gene matches: 7. Per the germline V gene, CDR1 is SGDLS and CDR2 is YYNGEE. This CDR3 is 15 amino acids long.

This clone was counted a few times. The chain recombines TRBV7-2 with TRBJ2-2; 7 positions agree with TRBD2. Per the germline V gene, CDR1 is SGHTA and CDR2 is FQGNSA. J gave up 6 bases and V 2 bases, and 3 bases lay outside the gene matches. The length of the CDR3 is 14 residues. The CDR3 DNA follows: TGTGCCAGCAGCTTAATGGGAGGGGCCGGGGAGCTGTTTTTT. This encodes CASSLMGGAGELFF.

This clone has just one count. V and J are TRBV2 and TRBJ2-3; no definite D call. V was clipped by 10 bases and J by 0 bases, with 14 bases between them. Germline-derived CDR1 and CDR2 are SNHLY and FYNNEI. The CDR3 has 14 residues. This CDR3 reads CATQNLRSTDTQYF. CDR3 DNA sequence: TGTGCCACCCAAAACCTCCGGAGCACAGATACGCAGTATTTT.

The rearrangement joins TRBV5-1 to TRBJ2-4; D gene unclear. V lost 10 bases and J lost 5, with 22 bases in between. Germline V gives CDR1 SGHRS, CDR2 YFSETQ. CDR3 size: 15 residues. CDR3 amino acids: CAERLRSEKENIQYF. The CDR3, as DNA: TGCGCCGAGAGACTCCGGAGCGAGAAAGAAAACATTCAGTACTTC.

The CDR3 sequence is CASSVQGASGNTIYF. CDR3 bases: TGTGCCAGCAGCGTTCAGGGGGCGTCTGGAAACACCATATATTTT. The chain uses TRBV7-8 and TRBJ1-3, with 8 positions matching TRBD1. V trimming: 5 bases; J trimming: 1 base; junction bases outside the gene matches: 4. From germline, CDR1 is SGHVS and CDR2 FQNEAQ. This CDR3 has 15 residues. The entire variable domain, with the rest obtained from reference TRBV7-8 and TRBJ1-3, is as follows: GAGVSQSPRYKVAKRGQDVALRCDPISGHVSLFWYQQALGQGPEFLTYFQNEAQLDKSGLPSDRFFAERPEGSVSTLKIQRTQQEDSAVYLCASSVQGASGNTIYFGEGSWLTVV.

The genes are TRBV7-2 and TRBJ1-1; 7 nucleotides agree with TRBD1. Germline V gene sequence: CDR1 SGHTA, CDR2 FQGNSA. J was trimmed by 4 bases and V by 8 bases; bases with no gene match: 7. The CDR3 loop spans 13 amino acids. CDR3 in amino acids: CASVVTGVTEAFF. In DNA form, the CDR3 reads TGTGCCAGCGTAGTCACAGGGGTCACTGAAGCTTTCTTT.

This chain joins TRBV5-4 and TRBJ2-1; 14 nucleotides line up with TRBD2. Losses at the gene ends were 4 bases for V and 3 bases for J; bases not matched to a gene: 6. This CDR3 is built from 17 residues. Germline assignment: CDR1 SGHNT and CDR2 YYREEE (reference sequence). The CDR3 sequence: CASSTGLAGGFYNEQFF. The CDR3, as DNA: TGTGCCAGCAGCACCGGACTAGCGGGGGGCTTCTACAATGAGCAGTTCTTC. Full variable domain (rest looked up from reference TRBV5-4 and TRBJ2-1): ETGVTQSPTHLIKTRGQQVTLRCSSQSGHNTVSWYQQALGQGPQFIFQYYREEENGRGNFPPRFSGLQFPNYSSELNVNALELDDSALYLCASSTGLAGGFYNEQFFGPGTRLTVL.

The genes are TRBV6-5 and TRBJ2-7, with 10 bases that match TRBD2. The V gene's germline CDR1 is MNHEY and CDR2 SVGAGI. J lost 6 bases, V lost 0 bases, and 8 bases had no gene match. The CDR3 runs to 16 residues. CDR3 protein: CASSYSISGRLREQYF. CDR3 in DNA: TGTGCCAGCAGTTACTCGATTAGCGGGAGGTTACGCGAGCAGTACTTC.